The rows below give T cell receptor beta chains drawn from one sample of a study of early T cells in non-severe SARS-CoV-2 infection. A single record per CDR3 protein comes from TCRdb applying MiXCR to the 5' RACE reads. Here the sample spans around 30,000 distinct CDR3 sequences, 3.5% to 5% being singletons. Material for sequencing was whole blood. The receptors here all came from an adult who was a healthcare worker with PCR-confirmed SARS-CoV-2 infection or an uninfected control (not recorded which). Each CDR3 is given with its conserved first and last residue. The order of the fields is V gene, J gene, D gene, clone size, CDR3 DNA, CDR3 protein. D genes are given only for firm matches. The size of a clone is reported for some rows only, either as once, few or many, or as a class for expanded clones.

v_gene: TRBV6-2/TRBV6-3; j_gene: TRBJ2-5; d_gene: -; abundance: few; CDR3nt: TGTGCCAGCAGTTACCAGGGGATCCAAGAGACCCAGTACTTC; CDR3aa: CASSYQGIQETQYF
v_gene: TRBV4-1; j_gene: TRBJ2-3; d_gene: TRBD2; abundance: many; CDR3nt: TGCGCCAGCAGCCACCCTAGCGGGAGGGGGGATACGCAGTATTTT; CDR3aa: CASSHPSGRGDTQYF
v_gene: TRBV11-2; j_gene: TRBJ2-1; d_gene: TRBD2; abundance: many; CDR3nt: TGTGCCAGCTCCCCTGAAGCGGGAGGGGATGATGAGCAGTTCTTC; CDR3aa: CASSPEAGGDDEQFF
v_gene: TRBV6-6; j_gene: TRBJ2-4; d_gene: TRBD2; abundance: many; CDR3nt: TGTGCCAGCAGTTACTCGACTGGCGGGAGGAGCGACATTCAGTACTTC; CDR3aa: CASSYSTGGRSDIQYF
v_gene: TRBV2; j_gene: TRBJ2-1; d_gene: TRBD1; abundance: many; CDR3nt: TGTGCCAGCAGTGAGGGACAGGCGATAAATGAGCAGTTCTTC; CDR3aa: CASSEGQAINEQFF
v_gene: TRBV4-2; j_gene: TRBJ2-4; d_gene: TRBD1; abundance: many; CDR3nt: TGTGCCAGCAGCACACAGGGGGAAAGTGGAGACATTCAGTACTTC; CDR3aa: CASSTQGESGDIQYF
v_gene: TRBV5-1; j_gene: TRBJ2-7; d_gene: TRBD2; abundance: many; CDR3nt: TGCGCCAGCAGCGAGTGGACGGGAGGTGGCTCCTACGAGCAGTACTTC; CDR3aa: CASSEWTGGGSYEQYF
v_gene: TRBV20-1; j_gene: TRBJ1-6; d_gene: -; abundance: many; CDR3nt: TGCAGTGCTAGACCATCCCTATTACAGGGAAGGGGTTCACCCCTCCACTTT; CDR3aa: CSARPSLLQGRGSPLHF
v_gene: TRBV3-1; j_gene: TRBJ2-3; d_gene: TRBD2; abundance: many; CDR3nt: TGTGCCAGCAGCCCCTGGACTAGCGACGGAGATACGCAGTATTTT; CDR3aa: CASSPWTSDGDTQYF
v_gene: TRBV6-5; j_gene: TRBJ1-1; d_gene: -; abundance: many; CDR3nt: TGTGCCAGCAGTTACATTGCGGAGGGGAACACTGAAGCTTTCTTT; CDR3aa: CASSYIAEGNTEAFF
v_gene: TRBV29-1; j_gene: TRBJ1-2; d_gene: -; abundance: many; CDR3nt: TGCAGCGTTGAAGATCCTCAGGTAACTCGACCCTATGGCTACACCTTC; CDR3aa: CSVEDPQVTRPYGYTF
v_gene: TRBV25-1; j_gene: TRBJ1-1; d_gene: -; abundance: -; CDR3nt: TGTGCCAGCAGTGCGCCGGGACAGAACACTGAAGCTTTCTTT; CDR3aa: CASSAPGQNTEAFF
v_gene: TRBV14; j_gene: TRBJ2-1; d_gene: TRBD1; abundance: many; CDR3nt: TGTGCCAGCAGCCAACCCCCGGAGGACAGGGCGGATGAGCAGTTCTTC; CDR3aa: CASSQPPEDRADEQFF
v_gene: TRBV9; j_gene: TRBJ2-7; d_gene: TRBD2; abundance: many; CDR3nt: TGTGCCAGCAGCGCCGGGGGACTAGGGAGCTCCTACGAGCAGTACTTC; CDR3aa: CASSAGGLGSSYEQYF
v_gene: TRBV20-1; j_gene: TRBJ1-1; d_gene: -; abundance: many; CDR3nt: TGCAGTGCTAGAGATCAGGGCAGAGAAACTGAAGCTTTCTTT; CDR3aa: CSARDQGRETEAFF
v_gene: TRBV27; j_gene: TRBJ2-5; d_gene: TRBD1; abundance: many; CDR3nt: TGTGCCAGCAAGGTTAAAAGGACAGGACCCCAAGAGACCCAGTACTTC; CDR3aa: CASKVKRTGPQETQYF
v_gene: TRBV3-1; j_gene: TRBJ2-2; d_gene: -; abundance: many; CDR3nt: TGTGCCAGCAGCCAAATTCGAGGCGGGGAGCTGTTTTTT; CDR3aa: CASSQIRGGELFF
v_gene: TRBV5-4; j_gene: TRBJ2-7; d_gene: -; abundance: few; CDR3nt: TGTGCCAGCAGCTCAAGGAGTCCCTACGAGCAGTACTTC; CDR3aa: CASSSRSPYEQYF
v_gene: TRBV28; j_gene: TRBJ2-4; d_gene: TRBD2; abundance: many; CDR3nt: TGTGCCGCCGGGGAGGGGTTAGCCAAAAACATTCAGTACTTC; CDR3aa: CAAGEGLAKNIQYF
v_gene: TRBV7-2; j_gene: TRBJ2-2; d_gene: -; abundance: many; CDR3nt: TGTGCCAGCAGCTTAGTACTAGTCCCCGGGGAGCTGTTTTTT; CDR3aa: CASSLVLVPGELFF
v_gene: TRBV20-1; j_gene: TRBJ2-3; d_gene: -; abundance: many; CDR3nt: TGCAGTGCTAGTCGCTTAGGGGTGGGCACAGATACGCAGTATTTT; CDR3aa: CSASRLGVGTDTQYF
v_gene: TRBV7-2; j_gene: TRBJ1-6; d_gene: -; abundance: many; CDR3nt: TGTGCCAGCAGCTACTACCCCGCCGATTGGGGAAGAAATAATTCACCCCTCCACTTT; CDR3aa: CASSYYPADWGRNNSPLHF
v_gene: TRBV2; j_gene: TRBJ1-1; d_gene: -; abundance: few; CDR3nt: TGTGCCCTGCCGGCGAGGGGCCAATACACTGAAGCTTTCTTT; CDR3aa: CALPARGQYTEAFF
v_gene: TRBV20-1; j_gene: TRBJ2-1; d_gene: TRBD2; abundance: many; CDR3nt: TGCAGTGCTAGAGAGGGGACTAGCGGGAGGGGTGAGCAGTTCTTC; CDR3aa: CSAREGTSGRGEQFF
v_gene: TRBV11-2; j_gene: TRBJ2-3; d_gene: TRBD2; abundance: -; CDR3nt: TGTGCCAGCAGCTCCCGCCTGGGGGGAGGGCTAGATACGCAGTATTTT; CDR3aa: CASSSRLGGGLDTQYF
v_gene: TRBV18; j_gene: TRBJ1-2; d_gene: -; abundance: many; CDR3nt: TGTGCCAGCTCACCACCATTGACCCCCGGTGGTGGCTACACCTTC; CDR3aa: CASSPPLTPGGGYTF
v_gene: TRBV7-9; j_gene: TRBJ2-3; d_gene: -; abundance: many; CDR3nt: TGTGCCAGCAGCTTAGTGGGCAGAACAGATACGCAGTATTTT; CDR3aa: CASSLVGRTDTQYF
v_gene: TRBV10-2; j_gene: TRBJ2-1; d_gene: TRBD2; abundance: many; CDR3nt: TGCGCCAGCAGTGAACGGACTAGCCGTCTGGCCTACAATGAGCAGTTCTTC; CDR3aa: CASSERTSRLAYNEQFF
v_gene: TRBV19; j_gene: TRBJ1-3; d_gene: -; abundance: many; CDR3nt: TGTGCCAGTAGTACCCGAGGAGGGGTAATCGGAAACACCATATATTTT; CDR3aa: CASSTRGGVIGNTIYF
v_gene: TRBV20-1; j_gene: TRBJ2-5; d_gene: TRBD2; abundance: many; CDR3nt: TGCAGTGCTAGGGTAGCGGGGAACCAAGAGACCCAGTACTTC; CDR3aa: CSARVAGNQETQYF
v_gene: TRBV25-1; j_gene: TRBJ2-7; d_gene: TRBD1; abundance: many; CDR3nt: TGTGCCAGCAGCCTCGCGGGCAGGGGGTACTACGAGCAGTACTTC; CDR3aa: CASSLAGRGYYEQYF
v_gene: TRBV19; j_gene: TRBJ1-5; d_gene: -; abundance: many; CDR3nt: TGTGCCAGCAGTATGAGGGGCGTAATTAATCAGCCCCAGCATTTT; CDR3aa: CASSMRGVINQPQHF
v_gene: TRBV7-6; j_gene: TRBJ2-1; d_gene: TRBD1; abundance: many; CDR3nt: TGTGCCAGCAGCTCCCCGGGACAGGGCTTACAGAGGCAGTTCTTC; CDR3aa: CASSSPGQGLQRQFF
v_gene: TRBV3-1; j_gene: TRBJ2-1; d_gene: -; abundance: medium-sized; CDR3nt: TGTGCCAGCAGCCAGGGAACGGGACCAAGGAATGAGCAGTTCTTC; CDR3aa: CASSQGTGPRNEQFF
v_gene: TRBV7-9; j_gene: TRBJ2-2; d_gene: -; abundance: few; CDR3nt: TGTGCCAGCAGCTTAGACGGGGTCCGGAACACCGGGGAGCTGTTTTTT; CDR3aa: CASSLDGVRNTGELFF
v_gene: TRBV7-3; j_gene: TRBJ2-1; d_gene: TRBD2; abundance: -; CDR3nt: TGTGCCAGCAGAAAGGACCCCCGGTGGACTAGCGGGAGCCCCAGCTCCTACAATGAGCAGTTCTTC; CDR3aa: CASRKDPRWTSGSPSSYNEQFF